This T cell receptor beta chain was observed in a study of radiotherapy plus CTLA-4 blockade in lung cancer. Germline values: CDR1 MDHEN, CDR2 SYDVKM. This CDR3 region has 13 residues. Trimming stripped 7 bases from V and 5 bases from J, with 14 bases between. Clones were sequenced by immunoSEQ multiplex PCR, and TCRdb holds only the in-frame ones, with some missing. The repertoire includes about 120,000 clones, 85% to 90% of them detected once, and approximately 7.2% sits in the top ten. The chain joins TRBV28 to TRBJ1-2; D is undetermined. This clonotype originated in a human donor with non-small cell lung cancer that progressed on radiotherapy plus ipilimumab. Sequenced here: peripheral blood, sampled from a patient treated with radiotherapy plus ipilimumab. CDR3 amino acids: CASTTGRGYGYTF. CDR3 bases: TGTGCCAGCACCACCGGAAGAGGTTATGGCTACACCTTC.